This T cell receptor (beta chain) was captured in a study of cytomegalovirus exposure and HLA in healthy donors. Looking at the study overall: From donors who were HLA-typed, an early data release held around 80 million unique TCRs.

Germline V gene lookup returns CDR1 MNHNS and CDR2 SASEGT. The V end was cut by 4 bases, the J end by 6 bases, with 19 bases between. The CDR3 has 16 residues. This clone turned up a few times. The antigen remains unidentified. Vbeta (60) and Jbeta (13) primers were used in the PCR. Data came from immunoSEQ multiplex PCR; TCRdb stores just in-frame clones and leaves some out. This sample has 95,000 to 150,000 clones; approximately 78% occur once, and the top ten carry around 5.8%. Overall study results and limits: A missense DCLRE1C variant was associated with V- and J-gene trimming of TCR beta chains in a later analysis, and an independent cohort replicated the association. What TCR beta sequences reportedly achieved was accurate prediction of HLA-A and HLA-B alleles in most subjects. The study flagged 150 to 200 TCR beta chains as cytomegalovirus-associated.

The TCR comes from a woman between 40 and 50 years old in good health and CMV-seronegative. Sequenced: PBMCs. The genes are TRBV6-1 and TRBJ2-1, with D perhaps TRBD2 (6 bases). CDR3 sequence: CASSVAGRDRSNEQFF. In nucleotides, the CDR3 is TGTGCCAGCAGTGTCGCGGGGCGGGACCGCTCCAATGAGCAGTTCTTC.